Here is one T cell receptor (beta chain) with its context. This sample was taken from a study of cytomegalovirus exposure and HLA in healthy donors. The CDR3 consists of 14 residues. Trimming removed 1 base from V and 8 bases from J, with 14 bases in between. In germline, CDR1 is MNHEY, CDR2 SMNVEV (reference sequence). Researchers ran the PCR with 60 Vbeta and 13 Jbeta primers. This table comes from immunoSEQ multiplex PCR, and its TCRdb copy is limited to in-frame clones, with some not included. Among about 170,000 clones, around 86% were seen once, and the ten largest hold approximately 2.2%. The gene calls are TRBV27 and TRBJ1-2, with a tentative D call TRBD1 (6 bases). This sequence was found in a male donor in good health and CMV-seronegative. Sequenced material: PBMCs. The CDR3 nucleotides are TGTGCCAGCAGTTTATGGCGGGGGGCTAGAGGCTACACCTTC. It is translated as CASSLWRGARGYTF.